This TCR beta chain was recorded in a study of control samples from healthy donors and cancer patients. The assay was immunoSEQ multiplex PCR, and TCRdb's table has in-frame clones only and misses some. The sample has tens of thousands of clones, about 87% seen once. Germline-derived CDR1 and CDR2 are SGHTA and FQGNSA. V gave up 1 base and J gave up 3 bases, with 10 bases separating them. This CDR3 is built from 15 residues. This sequence joins TRBV7-2 and TRBJ1-3; no clear D. Sequenced sample: blood. This receptor was obtained from a woman between 65 and 79 years old in good health. The DNA for the CDR3 is TGTGCCAGCAGCTTAGTAACGGGTAATGGAAACACCATATATTTT. Translation: CASSLVTGNGNTIYF.